Listed here are 28 T cell receptor beta chains from one sample, sequenced in a study of blood T cell repertoires in COVID-19 (dated by TCRdb to 2019 to 2021). Library preparation was by the immunoSEQ multiplex PCR assay. TCRdb obtained this table from immuneACCESS and retained in-frame rearrangements with V and J assigned. These tables miss some clones; where compared with another copy, unresolved V genes account for less than half of the shortfall, and the remainder is unexplained. The sample table records some 280,000 clones; 89% of these occur just once. The top ten clonotypes cover roughly 0.92% of the sample. Sequencing input: peripheral blood. The receptor source for this set is a woman between 40 and 50 years old who had recovered from COVID-19.

J is TRBJ1-1 and V is TRBV19; TRBD1 aligns across 7 bases. With 5 bases clipped from V and 2 bases from J, the junction kept 8 bases outside the gene matches. Germline CDR1 is LNHDA and CDR2 is SQIVND (reference sequence). The CDR3 runs 15 residues. Here the CDR3 DNA reads TGTGCCAGTAGTGCCGACAGGGCCCCTAACACTGAAGCTTTCTTT. Translation: CASSADRAPNTEAFF.

The gene calls are TRBV19 and TRBJ2-5; weak D call: TRBD1 (6 bases). V lost 5 bases and J lost 5, with 12 bases in between. The CDR3 sequence is 13 residues long. The germline gives CDR1 LNHDA, CDR2 SQIVND (reference sequence). The CDR3 reads CASSVQGMETQYF. CDR3 in DNA: TGTGCCAGTAGTGTACAGGGTATGGAGACCCAGTACTTC. The whole variable domain, remainder taken from reference TRBV19 and TRBJ2-5, is DGGITQSPKYLFRKEGQNVTLSCEQNLNHDAMYWYRQDPGQGLRLIYYSQIVNDFQKGDIAEGYSVSREKKESFPLTVTSAQKNPTAFYLCASSVQGMETQYFGPGTRLLVL.

This clone was seen a single time. This chain joins TRBV7-8 and TRBJ1-5, with a weak D call TRBD1 (5 bases). Trimming left V 5 bases short and J 6 bases short, with 20 bases between. Germline CDR1 SGHVS, CDR2 FQNEAQ. The CDR3 is made up of 16 amino acids. The CDR3 region has the DNA TGTGCCAGCAGCCCCCAGACAGCCATGGGGGGTCAGCCCCAGCATTTT. Protein: CASSPQTAMGGQPQHF.

The chain couples TRBV28 to TRBJ1-5, with 10 positions matching TRBD1. Germline values: CDR1 MDHEN, CDR2 SYDVKM. The ends lost 7 bases at V and 9 bases at J; junction bases unmatched: 6. The length of the CDR3 is 13 residues. CDR3 residues: CASTETGGLPQHF. CDR3 in DNA: TGTGCCAGCACCGAGACAGGGGGCTTGCCCCAGCATTTT.

This sequence joins TRBV27 and TRBJ1-1; unclear D gene. Per germline, CDR1 MNHEY and CDR2 SMNVEV (reference sequence). The CDR3 consists of 14 residues. V was pared by 3 bases and J by 3 bases, with 11 bases between. The CDR3 sequence: CASSFVGDYTEAFF. CDR3 in DNA: TGTGCCAGCAGTTTTGTCGGAGACTACACTGAAGCTTTCTTT.

V and J are TRBV10-3 and TRBJ2-5; the D gene is possibly TRBD2 (5 bases). CDR3 length: 15 residues. V was clipped by 5 bases and J by 5 bases, with 18 bases between them. In germline, CDR1 is ENHRY, CDR2 SYGVKD. CDR3 coding DNA: TGTGCCATCAGTACTACGGGGTCGTCTTCTGAGACCCAGTACTTC. Translation gives CAISTTGSSSETQYF.

The V gene is TRBV27, the J gene TRBJ2-7; TRBD1 agrees at 9 bases. The length of the CDR3 is 17 residues. The J segment lost 5 bases and the V segment lost 1 base, leaving 12 bases of the junction unmatched. Germline CDR1 is MNHEY and CDR2 is SMNVEV (reference sequence). The CDR3 sequence: CASSLFRPGQGSHEQYF. In DNA form, the CDR3 reads TGTGCCAGCAGTTTATTCCGACCGGGACAGGGATCCCACGAGCAGTACTTC.

The chain employs TRBV19 and TRBJ1-3; D not certain. CDR3 length: 14 amino acids. Germline V gene lookup returns CDR1 LNHDA and CDR2 SQIVND (reference sequence). V was shortened by 7 bases and J by 1 base, with 11 bases between the two germline ends. The CDR3 sequence is CASTNAGSGNTIYF. CDR3 bases: TGTGCCAGTACCAATGCGGGATCTGGAAACACCATATATTTT.

This sequence joins TRBV11-3 and TRBJ1-3, with a tentative D call TRBD1 (5 bases). The CDR3 is 17 amino acids. V was clipped by 5 bases and J by 0 bases, with 17 bases between them. The germline gives CDR1 SGHNT, CDR2 YENEEA. As DNA, the CDR3 is TGTGCCAGCAGCCAACCACCCGGACACCACTCTGGAAACACCATATATTTT. It is translated as CASSQPPGHHSGNTIYF.

The chain carries TRBV30 and TRBJ1-5; 9 nucleotides match TRBD1. J lost 6 bases, V lost 0 bases, and 6 bases had no gene match. CDR1 and CDR2 from the germline V gene are GTSNPN and SVGIG (reference sequence). There are 15 residues in the CDR3. The CDR3 coding sequence is TGTGCCTGGAGTGTACGTGGGACAGGGTTTCAGCCCCAGCATTTT. Its protein is CAWSVRGTGFQPQHF.

The chain uses TRBV5-6 and TRBJ2-7; the match to TRBD2 covers 14 bases. Looked up from germline, CDR1 is SGHDT and CDR2 is YYEEEE. The CDR3 loop spans 17 amino acids. The V segment lost 4 bases and the J segment 1 base; nucleotides outside the gene matches: 7. The CDR3 loop reads CASSEGLAGVLSYEQYF. In DNA, the CDR3 is TGTGCCAGCAGCGAGGGACTAGCGGGGGTACTTTCCTACGAGCAGTACTTC. Supplemented by reference TRBV5-6 and TRBJ2-7, the full variable domain reads DAGVTQSPTHLIKTRGQQVTLRCSPKSGHDTVSWYQQALGQGPQFIFQYYEEEERQRGNFPDRFSGHQFPNYSSELNVNALLLGDSALYLCASSEGLAGVLSYEQYFGPGTRLTVT.

In regard to this clone: In the same sample, other DNA sequences code for this CDR3. This chain joins TRBV19 and TRBJ2-2; tentatively, D is TRBD2 (6 bases). In germline, CDR1 is LNHDA, CDR2 SQIVND (reference sequence). CDR3 length equals 14 residues. Trimming removed 7 bases from V and 2 bases from J, with 11 bases in between. The CDR3 bases are TGTGCCAGTAAGGGAGGCCCCAACACCGGGGAGCTGTTTTTT. It encodes CASKGGPNTGELFF.

This clone was counted once. Other DNA sequences in the same sample also yield this CDR3. The chain links TRBV9 to TRBJ2-3; TRBD2 agrees at 7 bases. This CDR3 comprises 15 residues. V lost 0 bases to trimming and J lost 0 bases; unmatched junction nucleotides: 1. Germline CDR1 reads SGDLS; CDR2 reads YYNGEE. As DNA, the CDR3 is TGTGCCAGCAGCGTAGTGGGAGGGAGCACAGATACGCAGTATTTT. As protein: CASSVVGGSTDTQYF.

The rearrangement uses TRBV10-3 and TRBJ2-1, with a tentative D call TRBD2 (5 bases). V gave up 7 bases and J gave up 4 bases, with 14 bases separating them. The length of the CDR3 is 14 residues. CDR1 ENHRY and CDR2 SYGVKD come from the germline V gene. The CDR3 nucleotides read TGTGCCATCACCCCCGAGGGAGTGTACAATGAGCAGTTCTTC. Residues: CAITPEGVYNEQFF.

J is TRBJ1-1 and V is TRBV18; weak D call: TRBD1 (5 bases). In germline, CDR1 is KGHSH, CDR2 LQKENI. Trimming removed 3 bases from V and 0 bases from J, with 11 bases in between. The CDR3 length is 15 residues. The CDR3 DNA reads TGTGCCAGCTCACCTACGGACAAGTTGAACACTGAAGCTTTCTTT. The encoded protein is CASSPTDKLNTEAFF.

The V and J genes are TRBV5-1 and TRBJ2-1; D not resolved. This CDR3 comprises 14 residues. Trimming left V 4 bases short and J 3 bases short, with 11 bases between. Germline V gene data show CDR1 as SGHRS and CDR2 as YFSETQ. CDR3 sequence reads: CASSPELYYNEQFF. DNA of the CDR3: TGCGCCAGCAGCCCTGAACTATACTACAATGAGCAGTTCTTC.

V gene TRBV25-1 combines with J gene TRBJ1-1; the D is unclear. The V and J ends lost 4 bases and 6 bases respectively, with 15 bases between them. The CDR3 extends over 14 amino acids. CDR1 is MGHDK and CDR2 is SYGVNS in the germline V gene. As DNA, the CDR3 is TGTGCCAGCAGTGTAACGGGGAGTTGGGCTGAAGCTTTCTTT. Residues: CASSVTGSWAEAFF.

V and J are TRBV10-1 and TRBJ2-7, with 9 bases fitting TRBD2. V gave up 6 bases and J gave up 0 bases; unmatched junction bases: 6. Germline V CDR1 and CDR2: WNHNN, SYGVQD (reference sequence). The CDR3 is made up of 15 amino acids. CDR3 bases: TGCGCCAGCAGCGCTGGACTAGCGAACTCCTACGAGCAGTACTTC. Its protein product is CASSAGLANSYEQYF.

V is TRBV16 and J is TRBJ2-7, with 10 bases lining up with TRBD2. In germline, CDR1 is KGHSY, CDR2 FQNENV. V gave up 0 bases and J gave up 6 bases; unmatched junction bases: 11. CDR3 length: 17 residues. The CDR3 is CASSQSTRLAGEGEQYF. The CDR3 DNA follows: TGTGCCAGCAGCCAATCTACTCGGCTAGCGGGAGAGGGCGAGCAGTACTTC.

V gene TRBV3-1 (or the pseudogene TRBV3-2) combines with J gene TRBJ1-2; TRBD1 is a possible D gene (5 bases). Germline values: CDR1 LGHDT, CDR2 YNNKEL (reference sequence). The CDR3 runs to 13 residues. Deletions cut 1 base from V and 10 bases from J, with 13 bases between. In nucleotides, the CDR3 is TGTGCCAGCAGCCAAGTCCGCGGGGGGACCTACACCTTC. It specifies CASSQVRGGTYTF.

This chain uses TRBV27 with TRBJ2-6; a possible D gene is TRBD2 (5 bases). V shed 0 bases and J shed 0 bases, with 12 bases lying between them. Germline V CDR1 and CDR2: MNHEY, SMNVEV (reference sequence). The CDR3 sequence is 18 residues long. The CDR3 DNA is TGTGCCAGCAGTTTATCGAGCACGGGGTACTCTGGGGCCAACGTCCTGACTTTC. Protein sequence: CASSLSSTGYSGANVLTF. Combining the CDR3 with reference TRBV27 and TRBJ2-6 gives the whole variable domain EAQVTQNPRYLITVTGKKLTVTCSQNMNHEYMSWYRQDPGLGLRQIYYSMNVEVTDKGDVPEGYKVSRKEKRNFPLILESPSPNQTSLYFCASSLSSTGYSGANVLTFGAGSRLTVL.

The chain has TRBV2 and TRBJ2-2; 9 nucleotides agree with TRBD2. The CDR3 is 15 residues long. The V segment lost 2 bases and the J segment 5 bases; nucleotides outside the gene matches: 3. Germline CDR1 reads SNHLY; CDR2 reads FYNNEI. As DNA, the CDR3 is TGTGCCAGCAGTGAACTAGCGGGACGGACCGGGGAGCTGTTTTTT. Its translation is CASSELAGRTGELFF.

V usage is TRBV7-8 and J usage is TRBJ1-2; 8 positions match TRBD1. V was clipped by 4 bases and J by 5 bases; unmatched bases: 9. The CDR3 is 15 residues long. Germline values: CDR1 SGHVS, CDR2 FQNEAQ. CDR3 sequence reads: CASSSGQAASYGYTF. The CDR3 DNA sequence: TGTGCCAGCAGCTCGGGACAGGCTGCTTCATATGGCTACACCTTC. Full variable domain (outside the CDR3, taken from reference TRBV7-8 and TRBJ1-2): GAGVSQSPRYKVAKRGQDVALRCDPISGHVSLFWYQQALGQGPEFLTYFQNEAQLDKSGLPSDRFFAERPEGSVSTLKIQRTQQEDSAVYLCASSSGQAASYGYTFGSGTRLTVV.

A single count supports this clone. The chain links TRBV2 to TRBJ2-7, with 8 bases identical to TRBD1. Germline V gives CDR1 SNHLY, CDR2 FYNNEI. V was pared by 6 bases and J by 6 bases, with 7 bases of the junction left unmatched. CDR3 length: 13 residues. The CDR3 region is CASSGQGMGEQYF. CDR3 sequence (DNA): TGTGCCAGCAGCGGACAGGGAATGGGCGAGCAGTACTTC.

This rearrangement joins TRBV11-3 to TRBJ2-3; the D gene is possibly TRBD1 (5 bases). With 5 bases removed from V and 2 bases from J, the gap between germline ends came to 11 bases. The germline CDR1 and CDR2 sequences are SGHNT and YENEEA. The CDR3 is 14 residues long. The DNA for the CDR3 is TGTGCCAGCAGCGCCGGACATGTCACAGATACGCAGTATTTT. Protein sequence: CASSAGHVTDTQYF.

The chain links TRBV21-1 to TRBJ2-6; the table calls TRBD1, which could not be checked here. TRBV21-1 is recorded as a pseudogene. This CDR3 has 15 residues. The CDR3 loop reads CASSKAGAGANVLTF. CDR3 DNA sequence: TGTGCCAGCAGCAAAGCAGGGGCTGGGGCCAACGTCCTGACTTTC.

On this clone itself: Other nucleotide sequences in the sample specify the same CDR3. The gene calls are TRBV5-1 and TRBJ2-3, with D unresolved. CDR1 is SGHRS, CDR2 YFSETQ, per germline. This CDR3 has 13 residues. With 0 bases removed from V and 1 base from J, the gap between germline ends came to 3 bases. CDR3 in amino acids: CASSLAGTDTQYF. The CDR3 DNA is TGCGCCAGCAGCTTGGCTGGCACAGATACGCAGTATTTT.

The rearrangement uses TRBV11-3 and TRBJ2-1, with 12 positions matching TRBD2. This CDR3 spans 16 amino acids. The ends lost 1 base at V and 9 bases at J; junction bases unmatched: 7. Germline CDR1 is SGHNT and CDR2 is YENEEA. CDR3: CASSLVTSGRRSEQFF. The DNA of the CDR3 is TGTGCCAGCAGCTTAGTGACTAGCGGGAGACGGAGTGAGCAGTTCTTC.